A single sample gave rise to the 3 T cell receptor beta chains below, sequenced in a study of blood T cells in healthy people across ages (dated by TCRdb to the mid-2010s). The library was built by means of 5' RACE. Sequenced using an Illumina HiSeq 2500. A second roughly 6 to 12 cycle PCR used a sample-barcoded 5' primer and a J-beta primer mix. TCRdb reprocessed the public reads (quality trimming at Q25 with fastp, clone calling with MiXCR) and kept in-frame beta chains. Entries that share a CDR3 protein sequence are merged under the most common genes and DNA. The sample table lists about 1,400,000 distinct CDR3 sequences, 40% to 50% of them with a count of one. Together, the top ten hold 7% to 9% of the sample. Sequences were obtained from blood. These receptors were taken from a young woman in good health.

This clonotype was detected a few times. J is TRBJ1-5 and V is TRBV7-9, with D maybe TRBD1 (6 bases). The germline CDR1 and CDR2 sequences are SEHNR and FQNEAQ (reference sequence). The CDR3 sequence is 18 residues long. Trimming removed 5 bases at V and 1 base at J, with 21 bases between. The CDR3 sequence is CASSSHPANRDSNQPQHF. The DNA for the CDR3 is TGTGCCAGCAGCAGCCACCCCGCGAACAGGGACAGCAATCAGCCCCAGCATTTT.

This clonotype was observed a few times. J is TRBJ2-1 and V is TRBV20-1, with TRBD2 matching over 8 bases. The CDR3 consists of 16 residues. V trimming: 3 bases; J trimming: 9 bases; junction bases outside the gene matches: 16. The germline V gene encodes CDR1 DFQATT and CDR2 SNEGSKA (reference sequence). The DNA for the CDR3 is TGCAGTGCTAGTCGTCCTCTCGGGGGGGCAATAGGTGAGCAGTTCTTC. This sequence encodes CSASRPLGGAIGEQFF.

As to this clonotype: This CDR3 fails to terminate in the conserved phenylalanine or tryptophan, so it likely reflects a read error. The J gene is TRBJ2-7, the V gene TRBV3-1; TRBD2 matches at 9 bases. CDR3 size: 16 residues. J gave up 0 bases and V 3 bases, and 6 bases lay outside the gene matches. Germline V CDR1 and CDR2: LGHDT, YNNKEL (reference sequence). The CDR3: CASSQDSGSYSYEQYL. The DNA of the CDR3 is TGTGCCAGCAGCCAGGATAGCGGGAGCTACTCCTACGAGCAGTACCTC.